The 19 T cell receptor beta chains listed next were all sequenced from one sample in a study of cytomegalovirus exposure and HLA in healthy donors. PCR employed 60 Vbeta and 13 Jbeta primers. Repertoires were generated with immunoSEQ multiplex PCR, while TCRdb's copy carries only in-frame clones and drops some. The sample gives approximately 120,000 clones, 81% of which show up once; less than 2.5% is in the top ten. Sequencing input: PBMCs. These receptors all stem from a woman in her twenties or thirties in good health and CMV-seronegative.

The V gene is TRBV7-9, the J gene TRBJ2-5, with D possibly being TRBD2 (7 bases). The CDR3 extends over 18 amino acids. The V end was cut by 7 bases, the J end by 5 bases, with 29 bases between. Germline CDR1 is SEHNR and CDR2 is FQNEAQ (reference sequence). The CDR3 sequence: CASNLSGIGGRSKETQYF. DNA of the CDR3: TGTGCCAGCAACTTGTCTGGTATCGGGGGGCGAAGTAAGGAGACCCAGTACTTC. The variable domain in full, completed from reference TRBV7-9 and TRBJ2-5, reads DTGVSQNPRHKITKRGQNVTFRCDPISEHNRLYWYRQTLGQGPEFLTYFQNEAQLEKSRLLSDRFSAERPKGSFSTLEIQRTEQGDSAMYLCASNLSGIGGRSKETQYFGPGTRLLVL.

V gene TRBV10-3 combines with J gene TRBJ2-2, with 8 nucleotides matching TRBD2. The CDR3 is 15 amino acids. With 10 bases clipped from V and 3 bases from J, the junction kept 10 bases outside the gene matches. Germline V gene data show CDR1 as ENHRY and CDR2 as SYGVKD. The CDR3 region has the DNA TGTGCCACTAACCCCACTAGCGGAGACACCGGGGAGCTGTTTTTT. Protein: CATNPTSGDTGELFF.

The chain is built from TRBV5-1 and TRBJ2-3, with 7 bases lining up with TRBD2. Germline V gives CDR1 SGHRS, CDR2 YFSETQ. The CDR3 length is 14 residues. Trimming at V came to 1 base and at J to 1 base, leaving 0 bases not matched to a gene. The CDR3 DNA sequence: TGCGCCAGCAGCTTGACTAGCGGCACAGATACGCAGTATTTT. It specifies CASSLTSGTDTQYF. Using reference TRBV5-1 and TRBJ2-3 for the parts outside the CDR3, the full variable domain is KAGVTQTPRYLIKTRGQQVTLSCSPISGHRSVSWYQQTPGQGLQFLFEYFSETQRNKGNFPGRFSGRQFSNSRSEMNVSTLELGDSALYLCASSLTSGTDTQYFGPGTRLTVL.

V and J are TRBV2 and TRBJ1-5; 8 bases are shared with TRBD1. Germline CDR1 is SNHLY and CDR2 is FYNNEI. J was trimmed by 4 bases and V by 1 base; bases with no gene match: 3. The CDR3 runs 15 residues. CDR3 bases: TGTGCCAGCAGTGAAGGGGGACAGGCAAATCAGCCCCAGCATTTT. Its translation: CASSEGGQANQPQHF.

The genes are TRBV6-6 and TRBJ1-6; D gene uncertain. CDR1 and CDR2 (germline): MNHNY, SVGAGI (reference sequence). V lost 2 bases to trimming and J lost 16 bases, with 12 bases between them. CDR3 length: 12 residues. The CDR3 bases are TGTGCCAGCAGTTACCGGGAATTAGGGCTCCACTTT. Encoded protein: CASSYRELGLHF.

V gene TRBV7-6 combines with J gene TRBJ2-7; D gene uncertain. Germline V lookup: CDR1 SGHVS, CDR2 FNYEAQ. The CDR3 has 16 residues. V lost 5 bases, J lost 0 bases, and 17 bases lay in between. CDR3 bases: TGTGCCAGCAGCCCGTTTCTCTTGCGGTACTCCTACGAGCAGTACTTC. Translating gives CASSPFLLRYSYEQYF.

The chain is built from TRBV2 and TRBJ2-5; D is perhaps TRBD2 (5 bases). Germline V gene lookup returns CDR1 SNHLY and CDR2 FYNNEI. Trimming shortened V by 9 bases and J by 7 bases, and 24 bases separated the two germline ends. There are 15 residues in the CDR3. The CDR3 here is CASTGVRNTRGTQYF. Written as DNA, the CDR3 is TGTGCCAGTACCGGGGTCCGTAACACTCGAGGGACCCAGTACTTC. Together with reference TRBV2 and TRBJ2-5, the CDR3 gives the full variable domain: EPEVTQTPSHQVTQMGQEVILRCVPISNHLYFYWYRQILGQKVEFLVSFYNNEISEKSEIFDDQFSVERPDGSNFTLKIRSTKLEDSAMYFCASTGVRNTRGTQYFGPGTRLLVL.

This chain joins TRBV4-1 and TRBJ2-1; 8 bases fit TRBD1. J gave up 5 bases and V 0 bases, and 3 bases lay outside the gene matches. The CDR3 covers 15 residues. From germline, CDR1 is MGHRA and CDR2 YSYEKL. The CDR3 nucleotides read TGCGCCAGCAGCCAAGAGCAGGGGGCGAACAATGAGCAGTTCTTC. Translation: CASSQEQGANNEQFF.

The chain is built from TRBV18 and TRBJ2-1; 7 bases align to TRBD2. Trimming cost V 3 bases and J 5 bases; bases outside gene matches: 4. This CDR3 has 14 residues. Germline CDR1 is KGHSH and CDR2 is LQKENI. CDR3 residues: CASSPTSKDNEQFF. The CDR3 DNA is TGTGCCAGCTCACCGACTAGCAAAGACAATGAGCAGTTCTTC.

The V and J genes are TRBV5-1 and TRBJ2-6, with 10 positions matching TRBD1. CDR3 length: 16 residues. The germline CDR1 and CDR2 sequences are SGHRS and YFSETQ. The V gene end was trimmed by 4 bases and the J gene end by 0 bases; junction bases not matched to a gene: 1. CDR3 in DNA: TGCGCCAGCAGCCGGACAGGGGGCTCTGGGGCCAACGTCCTGACTTTC. Translation: CASSRTGGSGANVLTF.

The rearrangement links TRBV6-5 to TRBJ2-4, with 7 bases fitting TRBD1. CDR1 is MNHEY, CDR2 SVGAGI, per germline. The trim removed 4 bases at V and 3 bases at J, leaving 6 bases unmatched. CDR3 size: 15 residues. The CDR3 loop reads CASSSRQGIKNIQYF. In DNA form, the CDR3 reads TGTGCCAGCAGTTCCCGACAGGGAATCAAAAACATTCAGTACTTC.

In the case of this clone: At one boundary the junction diverges from the germline segment, which might be a read error. This same CDR3 is encoded by further DNA sequences in the sample. The chain links TRBV6-5 to TRBJ2-7, with 7 bases aligning to TRBD2. The germline gives CDR1 MNHEY, CDR2 SVGAGI. The CDR3 runs 14 residues. DNA for the CDR3: TGCGCCAGCAGTTACTCGGGCGCCGGGGGGGAGCAGTACTTC. Protein sequence: CASSYSGAGGEQYF.

The J gene is TRBJ1-1, the V gene TRBV6-1; D not certain. In germline, CDR1 is MNHNS, CDR2 SASEGT. The CDR3 loop spans 14 amino acids. V was clipped by 2 bases and J by 1 base, with 8 bases between them. CDR3 amino acids: CASSETGWNTEAFF. CDR3 nucleotide sequence: TGTGCCAGCAGTGAAACGGGGTGGAACACTGAAGCTTTCTTT.

V is TRBV6-5 and J is TRBJ2-3; maybe TRBD2 (6 bases). With 6 bases removed from V and 4 bases from J, the gap between germline ends came to 17 bases. The germline V gene encodes CDR1 MNHEY and CDR2 SVGAGI. The CDR3 extends over 15 amino acids. CDR3 coding DNA: TGTGCCAGCAGCTACGGGACTGGAAAGGCAGATACGCAGTATTTT. Amino acid sequence: CASSYGTGKADTQYF.

This chain links TRBV5-4 with TRBJ2-3; 12 bases align to TRBD2. CDR3 length equals 15 residues. The junction had 5 bases not matched to a gene; V was cut back by 4 bases and J by 5 bases. The germline V gene has CDR1 SGHNT and CDR2 YYREEE (reference sequence). The CDR3 nucleotides read TGTGCCAGCAGCCCTAGCGGGAGGGCCATAGATACGCAGTATTTT. Translated: CASSPSGRAIDTQYF.

This sequence joins TRBV28 and TRBJ1-4; TRBD1 agrees at 7 bases. Germline CDR1 MDHEN, CDR2 SYDVKM. Germline trimming cut 5 bases from V and 5 bases from J; bases unmatched to any gene: 11. The CDR3 has 16 amino acids. DNA of the CDR3: TGTGCCAGCAGTGTCCTTTCAGGGGGAAGGAATGAAAAACTGTTTTTT. Residues: CASSVLSGGRNEKLFF.

This clone has more than one count but fewer than ten. This chain links TRBV28 with TRBJ2-7; 7 positions match TRBD2. Trimming removed 3 bases from V and 3 bases from J; junction bases left unmatched: 8. Germline V gives CDR1 MDHEN, CDR2 SYDVKM. This CDR3 region has 15 residues. The chain's CDR3 is CASSLGISGIYEQYF. CDR3 DNA sequence: TGTGCCAGCAGTTTGGGTATCAGCGGGATCTACGAGCAGTACTTC.

The chain has TRBV19 and TRBJ1-1, with D possibly TRBD1 on 6 matching bases. The CDR3 loop spans 16 amino acids. CDR1 is LNHDA, CDR2 SQIVND, per germline (reference sequence). V was clipped by 7 bases and J by 0 bases, with 18 bases between them. CDR3 nucleotide sequence: TGTGCCAGTAAGGAGCGGGACATTGGAATGAACACTGAAGCTTTCTTT. This gives the protein CASKERDIGMNTEAFF.

This clone was counted only a few times. This chain joins TRBV4-3 and TRBJ2-3, with 11 nucleotides matching TRBD2. Germline V lookup: CDR1 LGHNA, CDR2 YSLEER. V was clipped by 5 bases and J by 2 bases; unmatched bases: 3. There are 15 residues in the CDR3. The CDR3 is CASSDSGRATDTQYF. The CDR3 nucleotides read TGCGCCAGCAGCGATAGCGGGAGGGCCACAGATACGCAGTATTTT.